Below, 3 T cell receptor beta chains from the same sample are listed, as sequenced in a study of Tregs in tolerant kidney transplant recipients. Generated by immunoSEQ multiplex PCR, the TCRdb table keeps only in-frame clones and is missing some. The data contain roughly 80,000 clones, roughly nine tenths of them singletons. Related graft donors supplied nonmyeloablative bone marrow transplants, and mixed chimerism was transient. This specimen was CD4+ T cells from blood (PBMCs), taken 24 months after the transplant. The receptors come from a human patient who received a combined kidney and bone marrow transplant. Some of the T cells might come from the graft donor.

V is TRBV13 and J is TRBJ1-2; D is perhaps TRBD1 (5 bases). The V and J ends lost 2 bases and 1 base respectively, with 14 bases between them. The CDR3 runs to 16 residues. Looked up from germline, CDR1 is PRHDT and CDR2 is FYEKMQ (reference sequence). CDR3 protein: CASSLYPPRGNYGYTF. CDR3 nucleotides: TGTGCCAGCAGCTTATACCCCCCAAGGGGTAACTATGGCTACACCTTC.

The chain uses TRBV9 and TRBJ1-5; the D is unclear. Trimming removed 3 bases from V and 7 bases from J, with 14 bases in between. CDR1 SGDLS and CDR2 YYNGEE come from the germline V gene. This CDR3 region has 14 residues. The CDR3 here is CASSGGAGVQPQHF. CDR3 nucleotide sequence: TGTGCCAGCAGCGGAGGAGCGGGCGTGCAGCCCCAGCATTTT.

The chain combines TRBV7-2 with TRBJ2-1; D possibly corresponds to TRBD1 (5 bases). CDR1 and CDR2 from the germline V gene are SGHTA and FQGNSA. The CDR3 totals 15 residues. With 3 bases removed from V and 3 bases from J, the gap between germline ends came to 12 bases. CDR3 sequence reads: CASSFLQGGYNEQFF. Here the CDR3 DNA reads TGTGCCAGCAGCTTTTTGCAGGGTGGCTACAATGAGCAGTTCTTC.